What follows describes a single T cell receptor (beta chain). Its antigen is still unknown. The sample is drawn from a study of PD-1 blockade in classical Hodgkin lymphoma. Notes on the study in general: The CD4+ diversity rise by C4D1 was clearest in complete responders.

Brentuximab vedotin exposure varied, and every patient relapsed after autologous stem cell transplantation. The germline V and J ends were trimmed by 1 base and 5 bases, with 9 bases remaining between them. The CDR3 has 14 residues. Germline CDR1 and CDR2: MNHNY and SVGAGI (reference sequence). Produced via immunoSEQ multiplex PCR; TCRdb's table is partial and in-frame only. Of approximately 100,000 clones listed, about 89% were seen once; the top ten hold under 8%. The origin of this receptor is a human donor with classical Hodgkin lymphoma. The sequencing here drew on peripheral blood mononuclear cells (PBMCs), taken before the second cycle of nivolumab. The chain has TRBV6-6 and TRBJ1-5; maybe TRBD1 (5 bases). The CDR3 coding sequence is TGTGCCAGCAGTTACTGGCAGGGTGATCAGCCCCAGCATTTT. This sequence encodes CASSYWQGDQPQHF.